This T cell receptor (beta chain) was recovered during a study of lymphopenia after photon versus proton radiotherapy (dated by TCRdb to the late 2010s). In the study overall: The immunological effects of photon versus proton radiation therapy were compared in patients with gastrointestinal tumors who developed high-grade lymphopenia. A cohort of some 20 patients with gastrointestinal tumors who received either photon or proton therapy and subsequently developed lymphopenia was included. The goal of the study was to describe how the two radiation modalities differ in their effects on the immune system. Study-wide conclusions, independent of this receptor: The survival association was examined only in patients who died, and the authors described better survival with proton therapy as a possibility, not as a demonstrated result. Among patients across the cohort who died, overall survival time showed an inverse correlation with a larger post-nadir drop in TCR diversity. Proton-treated patients stayed relatively stable during treatment, while photon-treated patients lost naive T cells and TCR diversity and gained effector/memory populations. After the lymphocyte count nadir, oligoclonal expansion, especially of CD8+ Temra cells, was observed in photon-treated repertoires, and the drop in diversity was driven by this expansion.

About this clone itself: The clone's antigen remains unknown. No base quality values were provided; no much bigger clone lies one nucleotide off.

Ends trimmed: V by 0 bases, J by 2 bases; bases unmatched to a gene: 6. The cysteine opens and the phenylalanine closes a CDR3 of 16 amino acids. The CDR3 DNA has 48 bases and is translated from base 1. CDR1 and CDR2 are read off the germline V gene as SGHRS and YFSETQ. Libraries were prepared through the immunoSEQ multiplex PCR assay. T cell repertoires were profiled with deep sequencing of rearranged TCR beta loci together with multiparametric flow cytometry. TCRdb's version of the immuneACCESS table is confined to in-frame rearrangements and falls short of the full clone set. An unresolved V gene accounts for under half of the shortfall where checked; the remainder is of unknown origin. The sample table contains about 61,000 clones; only one count was recorded for approximately 86% of them. Roughly 2.3% of the sample belongs to the ten largest clones.

Recombination joined TRBV5-1 with TRBJ2-5; 8 bases in between match TRBD2. Material: peripheral blood, obtained from a patient treated with photon-based radiotherapy. This TCR derives from a man in his forties with gastric cancer. In nucleotide form, the sequence is TGCGCCAGCAGCTTGGCCGGGAGCGGGGGTCAAGAGACCCAGTACTTC. Its protein reads: CASSLAGSGGQETQYF.